The 23 T cell receptor beta chains below all came from one sample that was sequenced in a study of cytomegalovirus exposure and HLA in healthy donors (dated by TCRdb to 2015 to 2018). Receptor libraries were prepared by the immunoSEQ multiplex PCR assay. A mixture of 60 forward primers for TCR Vbeta segments and 13 reverse primers for TCR Jbeta segments was used in the multiplex PCR. TCRdb limited this immuneACCESS table to in-frame rearrangements with V and J called. A share of clones is missing; checked studies link under half to unresolved V genes, and the rest is unexplained. The sample table records about 140,000 clones; just under 85% of these occur just once. The ten largest make up more than 4% of the sample. Specimen: PBMCs. Receptors originate from a man in his forties in good health and CMV-seropositive.

This chain links TRBV5-1 with TRBJ2-1, with D possibly matching TRBD2 (5 bases). V shed 4 bases and J shed 13 bases, with 18 bases lying between them. The CDR3 totals 13 residues. The germline gives CDR1 SGHRS, CDR2 YFSETQ. The CDR3 reads CASSVIWTEDQFF. In DNA, the CDR3 is TGCGCCAGCAGCGTCATCTGGACGGAGGACCAGTTCTTC.

This chain connects TRBV27 to TRBJ1-1; D gene ambiguous. The CDR3 loop spans 15 amino acids. The V end was cut by 2 bases, the J end by 0 bases, with 10 bases between. Germline CDR1 and CDR2: MNHEY and SMNVEV (reference sequence). The CDR3: CASSLRMPVNTEAFF. The DNA of the CDR3 is TGTGCCAGCAGTTTACGAATGCCAGTGAACACTGAAGCTTTCTTT.

Here the CDR3 DNA reads TGTGCCAGCAGTGGGCAGGTCAGCTACGAGCAGTACTTC. It yields the protein CASSGQVSYEQYF. The chain has TRBV6-1 and TRBJ2-7; the D is unclear. From germline, CDR1 is MNHNS and CDR2 SASEGT. The CDR3 runs 13 residues. V dropped 4 bases and J dropped 3 bases, with 10 bases sitting between them.

This clone was seen a few times. V is TRBV30 and J is TRBJ2-2; 7 bases fit TRBD2. Germline CDR1 and CDR2: GTSNPN and SVGIG (reference sequence). V dropped 5 bases and J dropped 2; count of bases not matched to a gene: 11. The CDR3 spans 16 residues. For the CDR3, the DNA is TGTGCCTGGCGGTTTAACGGACTAGTCAACACCGGGGAGCTGTTTTTT. Residues: CAWRFNGLVNTGELFF.

This chain connects TRBV29-1 to TRBJ1-2; TRBD1 matches 7 bases. The CDR3 is 15 amino acids. From germline, CDR1 is SQVTM and CDR2 ANQGSEA. Trimming took 3 bases from V and 7 from J; bases not matched to a gene: 14. CDR3 loop: CSVDPTGDSRGGYTF. The DNA of the CDR3 is TGCAGCGTTGATCCTACAGGGGACTCGAGGGGTGGCTACACCTTC.

V is TRBV28 and J is TRBJ2-2; a weak D match, TRBD1 (7 bases). V dropped 10 bases and J dropped 1 base, with 19 bases sitting between them. The V gene's germline CDR1 is MDHEN and CDR2 SYDVKM. The CDR3 is 16 residues long. The CDR3 protein is CATLSGGFRNTGELFF. In DNA form, the CDR3 reads TGTGCCACGCTTTCAGGGGGGTTTCGGAACACCGGGGAGCTGTTTTTT.

V usage is TRBV19 and J usage is TRBJ2-1, with 12 bases matching TRBD2. CDR1 LNHDA and CDR2 SQIVND come from the germline V gene (reference sequence). This CDR3 has 15 residues. Trimming at V came to 3 bases and at J to 7 bases, leaving 4 bases not matched to a gene. Here the CDR3 reads CASSISSGRANEQFF. The DNA of the CDR3 is TGTGCCAGTAGTATTTCTAGCGGGAGGGCGAATGAGCAGTTCTTC.

This chain joins TRBV25-1 and TRBJ1-1; D may be TRBD1 (6 bases). The CDR3 has 11 amino acids. V lost 4 bases, J lost 10 bases, and 10 bases lay in between. In germline, CDR1 is MGHDK, CDR2 SYGVNS. The chain's CDR3 is CASSVGGRAFF. As DNA, the CDR3 is TGTGCCAGCAGTGTAGGGGGTCGAGCTTTCTTT.

In this sample, this clone turned up once. DNA for the CDR3: TGTGCCAGCAGTTACAGGACAGGGATAGTCCACGAGCAGTACTTC. Its translation: CASSYRTGIVHEQYF. The rearrangement links TRBV6-5 to TRBJ2-7; 8 bases match TRBD1. Germline lookup yields CDR1 MNHEY and CDR2 SVGAGI. V shed 2 bases and J 5 bases; nucleotides not matched to a gene: 8. The CDR3 extends over 15 amino acids.

This clone was observed a handful of times. For the CDR3, the DNA is TGCGCCAGCTCCCGCCAGGGGCGGACTAGCACAGATACGCAGTATTTT. Residues: CASSRQGRTSTDTQYF. The J gene is TRBJ2-3, the V gene TRBV5-1; a possible D gene is TRBD1 (6 bases). This CDR3 is 16 amino acids long. V lost 7 bases to trimming and J lost 0 bases, with 18 bases between them. Germline CDR1 reads SGHRS; CDR2 reads YFSETQ.

This clone appeared once. The chain carries TRBV7-8 and TRBJ1-5; possible D gene TRBD1, 5 bases. Trimming removed 0 bases at V and 7 bases at J, with 7 bases between. CDR3 length equals 13 residues. Per germline, CDR1 SGHVS and CDR2 FQNEAQ. The DNA for the CDR3 is TGTGCCAGCAGCTTAGCGCAGGGACAGCCCCAGCATTTT. This gives the protein CASSLAQGQPQHF.

The genes are TRBV4-1 and TRBJ2-7, with D hard to call. The CDR3 runs 15 residues. The germline V and J ends were trimmed by 2 bases and 3 bases, with 14 bases remaining between them. In germline, CDR1 is MGHRA, CDR2 YSYEKL. The DNA of the CDR3 is TGCGCCAGCAGCCAAAACCATCAGCGCGACTACGAGCAGTACTTC. As protein: CASSQNHQRDYEQYF.

This chain links TRBV27 with TRBJ2-1; tentative D call: TRBD2 (6 bases). The CDR3 length is 15 residues. The ends were cut back, 4 bases at V and 7 bases at J, with 17 bases in the middle. Germline V gives CDR1 MNHEY, CDR2 SMNVEV (reference sequence). The CDR3: CASSSRAAGRNEQFF. CDR3 sequence (DNA): TGTGCCAGCAGTTCCAGGGCGGCCGGGAGAAATGAGCAGTTCTTC.

This clone came up once. The chain recombines TRBV30 with TRBJ1-5; the D gene is possibly TRBD1 (6 bases). The ends were cut back, 8 bases at V and 6 bases at J, with 14 bases in the middle. This CDR3 comprises 12 residues. The V gene's germline CDR1 is GTSNPN and CDR2 SVGIG (reference sequence). This CDR3 reads CAHGQFGQPQHF. CDR3 nucleotides: TGTGCCCACGGACAGTTTGGTCAGCCCCAGCATTTT.

This clone was seen once. The chain employs TRBV27 and TRBJ1-5; perhaps TRBD1 as D (5 bases). CDR1 and CDR2 from the germline V gene are MNHEY and SMNVEV (reference sequence). Trimming stripped 3 bases from V and 3 bases from J, with 9 bases between. This CDR3 contains 14 residues. The CDR3 sequence is CASSFTGPNQPQHF. The CDR3 DNA follows: TGTGCCAGCAGTTTTACAGGTCCCAATCAGCCCCAGCATTTT.

The chain is built from TRBV5-1 and TRBJ2-5; 8 bases line up with TRBD1. Gene TRBJ2-7 matches the end of the DNA better, so the J call may be wrong. The CDR3 loop spans 14 amino acids. Germline V gene lookup returns CDR1 SGHRS and CDR2 YFSETQ. CDR3 loop: CASSLRTGTGEQYF. The CDR3, as DNA: TGCGCCAGCAGCCTACGGACAGGGACGGGCGAGCAGTACTTC.

The chain is built from TRBV18 and TRBJ1-5; 10 bases are shared with TRBD1. CDR1 and CDR2 (germline): KGHSH, LQKENI. The ends lost 4 bases at V and 2 bases at J; junction bases unmatched: 2. The CDR3 contains 15 residues. The CDR3 spells CASSHGQGGNQPQHF. The CDR3 DNA sequence: TGTGCCAGCTCACACGGACAGGGGGGCAATCAGCCCCAGCATTTT.

The chain carries TRBV5-1 and TRBJ1-1; TRBD1 aligns across 9 bases. V lost 0 bases to trimming and J lost 4 bases; unmatched junction nucleotides: 7. Per germline, CDR1 SGHRS and CDR2 YFSETQ. The CDR3 contains 16 residues. The CDR3 DNA sequence: TGCGCCAGCAGCTTGGACCACAGGGGGCAGGGCACTGAAGCTTTCTTT. It yields the protein CASSLDHRGQGTEAFF.

This CDR3 reads CASIHAGTPYTGELFF. CDR3 nucleotide sequence: TGTGCCAGCATTCACGCCGGGACTCCTTACACCGGGGAGCTGTTTTTT. V gene TRBV6-6 combines with J gene TRBJ2-2; D is perhaps TRBD2 (6 bases). Germline V lookup: CDR1 MNHNY, CDR2 SVGAGI (reference sequence). The V gene lost 7 bases and the J gene lost 3 bases, with 18 bases spanning the gap. This CDR3 contains 16 residues.

The rearrangement joins TRBV5-1 to TRBJ1-2; D uncertain. V was pared by 1 base and J by 0 bases, with 7 bases between. The CDR3 runs to 14 residues. Germline assignment: CDR1 SGHRS and CDR2 YFSETQ. The CDR3 DNA reads as TGCGCCAGCAGCTTGACAGCGGCTAACTATGGCTACACCTTC. Translating gives CASSLTAANYGYTF.

There are a few counts of this clone. V is TRBV7-9 and J is TRBJ2-7; TRBD2 agrees at 9 bases. V trimming: 5 bases; J trimming: 2 bases; junction bases outside the gene matches: 7. CDR1 SEHNR and CDR2 FQNEAQ come from the germline V gene (reference sequence). The CDR3 sequence is 15 residues long. The CDR3 here is CASSPLAGATYEQYF. The CDR3 bases are TGTGCCAGCAGCCCATTAGCGGGAGCGACCTACGAGCAGTACTTC.

This chain connects TRBV30 to TRBJ1-6, with 8 bases matching TRBD1. Germline V lookup: CDR1 GTSNPN, CDR2 SVGIG (reference sequence). This CDR3 region has 15 residues. The V gene end was trimmed by 1 base and the J gene end by 10 bases; junction bases not matched to a gene: 9. CDR3 residues: CAWSAQDREYSPLHF. The CDR3 nucleotides read TGTGCCTGGAGTGCACAGGACAGGGAATACTCACCCCTCCACTTT.

The rearrangement uses TRBV5-1 and TRBJ2-1, with a tentative D call TRBD2 (7 bases). Germline CDR1 SGHRS, CDR2 YFSETQ. The CDR3 has 14 residues. V lost 0 bases and J lost 7, with 11 bases in between. CDR3 bases: TGCGCCAGCAGCTTGGTGGGGGGGGCGAATGAGCAGTTCTTC. Translation gives CASSLVGGANEQFF. Drawing the rest from reference TRBV5-1 and TRBJ2-1, the complete variable domain is KAGVTQTPRYLIKTRGQQVTLSCSPISGHRSVSWYQQTPGQGLQFLFEYFSETQRNKGNFPGRFSGRQFSNSRSEMNVSTLELGDSALYLCASSLVGGANEQFFGPGTRLTVL.